The source of this T cell receptor (beta chain) is a study of blood T cell repertoires in COVID-19. Looking at the study overall: Collection of acute and convalescent COVID-19 samples took place in the United States, Italy and Spain.

Method: immunoSEQ multiplex PCR; TCRdb's copy keeps in-frame clones and lacks some. The table records approximately 210,000 clones, around 81% of them present only once. Participant-given clinical history determined each cohort assignment. The V and J ends lost 0 bases and 7 bases, in that order; junction bases with no gene match: 3. Germline V lookup: CDR1 SGHTA, CDR2 FQGNSA. CDR3 length: 15 residues. This sequence joins TRBV7-2 and TRBJ1-6; TRBD1 matches 7 bases. The TCR was taken from a woman aged 45-65 years with acute COVID-19. The material sequenced was PBMCs or T cells enriched from blood (not recorded which). CDR3 sequence reads: CASSLAAGGNSPLHF. CDR3 in DNA: TGTGCCAGCAGCTTAGCGGCAGGGGGGAATTCACCCCTCCACTTT.